This passage covers 14 T cell receptor beta chains from one sample sequenced in a study of T cell responses to AZD1222 COVID-19 vaccine. Assay: immunoSEQ multiplex PCR; the TCRdb copy retains only in-frame clones and omits some. Of around 150,000 clones listed, 90% are singletons. The sequencing here drew on peripheral blood, taken on day 0 of AZD1222 vaccination. Source of these receptors: an adult in good health.

The rearrangement uses TRBV7-2 and TRBJ2-1; D is perhaps TRBD1 or TRBD2 (5 bases each). Germline V gene data show CDR1 as SGHTA and CDR2 as FQGNSA. The CDR3 consists of 16 residues. V was cut by 5 bases and J by 3 bases, with 17 bases left in between. CDR3 sequence: CASSPSRDVGYNEQFF. CDR3 bases: TGTGCCAGCAGCCCAAGCAGGGACGTAGGCTACAATGAGCAGTTCTTC.

The chain has TRBV7-2 and TRBJ1-2; D unclear. The germline V gene encodes CDR1 SGHTA and CDR2 FQGNSA. This CDR3 region has 13 residues. V was shortened by 0 bases and J by 5 bases, with 7 bases between the two germline ends. The CDR3 bases are TGTGCCAGCAGCTTAGCCCTCTCTTATGGCTACACCTTC. It translates to CASSLALSYGYTF.

The chain employs TRBV6-5 and TRBJ1-2; no clear D gene. This CDR3 comprises 14 residues. Trimming stripped 0 bases from V and 4 bases from J, with 9 bases between. Germline CDR1 reads MNHEY; CDR2 reads SVGAGI. The CDR3 protein is CASSYSARPYGYTF. CDR3 DNA: TGTGCCAGCAGTTACTCGGCCCGTCCCTATGGCTACACCTTC.

The V gene is TRBV4-3, the J gene TRBJ2-1; 9 nucleotides align to TRBD2. From germline, CDR1 is LGHNA and CDR2 YSLEER. CDR3 length: 16 amino acids. The ends lost 4 bases at V and 8 bases at J; junction bases unmatched: 12. The CDR3 sequence is CASSPKLAGFGDEQFF. The CDR3 DNA reads as TGCGCCAGCAGCCCTAAACTAGCGGGCTTTGGGGATGAGCAGTTCTTC.

The V call is TRBV7-9, the J call TRBJ1-2; possible D gene TRBD1, 6 bases. Germline V gene data show CDR1 as SEHNR and CDR2 as FQNEAQ (reference sequence). The CDR3 consists of 14 residues. V was cut by 6 bases and J by 5 bases, with 16 bases left in between. DNA for the CDR3: TGTGCCAGCAGTAAGCCGGGACACGCTTATGGCTACACCTTC. Encoded protein: CASSKPGHAYGYTF.

The gene calls are TRBV19 and TRBJ1-1; D not resolved. CDR1 LNHDA and CDR2 SQIVND come from the germline V gene (reference sequence). Trimming shortened V by 7 bases and J by 1 base, and 10 bases separated the two germline ends. The length of the CDR3 is 13 residues. For the CDR3, the DNA is TGTGCCAGTAATCTGGTTCCGAACACTGAAGCTTTCTTT. It encodes CASNLVPNTEAFF.

This sequence joins TRBV6-5 and TRBJ1-1; no reliable D call. There are 13 residues in the CDR3. With 8 bases removed from V and 1 base from J, the gap between germline ends came to 11 bases. CDR1 is MNHEY and CDR2 is SVGAGI in the germline V gene. The chain's CDR3 is CASERAENTEAFF. DNA of the CDR3: TGTGCCAGCGAGAGGGCAGAGAACACTGAAGCTTTCTTT.

V and J are TRBV27 and TRBJ1-5; weak D call: TRBD1 (5 bases). Germline CDR1 is MNHEY and CDR2 is SMNVEV (reference sequence). V lost 6 bases, J lost 2 bases, and 20 bases lay in between. This CDR3 comprises 17 residues. The CDR3 DNA reads as TGTGCCAGCAGCCTCCGGGTGTGGGAGGGGCGCAATCAGCCCCAGCATTTT. Translation: CASSLRVWEGRNQPQHF.

The V gene is TRBV19, the J gene TRBJ1-1; D remains unclear. The CDR3 contains 13 residues. Per the germline V gene, CDR1 is LNHDA and CDR2 is SQIVND (reference sequence). Between the trimmed V and J ends, which lost 3 bases and 7 bases, there was a span of 12 bases. The CDR3 DNA follows: TGTGCCAGTAGTATGGGCCTTGCCTTTGAAGCTTTCTTT. Translation: CASSMGLAFEAFF.

This chain connects TRBV28 to TRBJ2-7, with 7 bases lining up with TRBD1. Germline V gene lookup returns CDR1 MDHEN and CDR2 SYDVKM. Trimming took 5 bases from V and 1 from J; bases not matched to a gene: 8. The CDR3 consists of 15 residues. Here the CDR3 DNA reads TGTGCCAGCAGTCACGACAGGGAGCCATCCTACGAGCAGTACTTC. Amino acid sequence: CASSHDREPSYEQYF.

The rearrangement joins TRBV28 to TRBJ2-1, with D possibly being TRBD1 or TRBD2 (6 bases each). This CDR3 is 14 amino acids long. Germline CDR1 MDHEN, CDR2 SYDVKM. V lost 3 bases and J lost 7, with 13 bases in between. The CDR3 here is CASSLTGAGNEQFF. Written as DNA, the CDR3 is TGTGCCAGCAGTTTGACGGGGGCGGGGAATGAGCAGTTCTTC.

V is TRBV30 and J is TRBJ1-5, with D perhaps matching TRBD1 (6 bases). V was trimmed by 1 base and J by 1 base, leaving 11 bases between them. The V gene's germline CDR1 is GTSNPN and CDR2 SVGIG (reference sequence). The CDR3 has 15 residues. CDR3 in DNA: TGTGCCTGGAGTGGGGGGCGAATCAGCAATCAGCCCCAGCATTTT. It encodes CAWSGGRISNQPQHF.

This CDR3 is CASSQDTVGGYTF. In DNA, the CDR3 is TGCGCCAGCAGCCAAGATACAGTGGGAGGCTACACCTTC. The chain joins TRBV4-3 to TRBJ1-2; D is unresolved. CDR3 length: 13 amino acids. V shed 0 bases and J shed 8 bases, with 10 bases lying between them. Germline CDR1 reads LGHNA; CDR2 reads YSLEER.

The chain recombines TRBV19 with TRBJ1-5, with TRBD1 as a possible D gene (6 bases). V was trimmed by 7 bases and J by 1 base, leaving 8 bases between them. The CDR3 extends over 13 amino acids. Germline loops: CDR1 LNHDA, CDR2 SQIVND (reference sequence). CDR3 residues: CASKGESNQPQHF. The CDR3 bases are TGTGCCAGTAAGGGGGAAAGCAATCAGCCCCAGCATTTT.